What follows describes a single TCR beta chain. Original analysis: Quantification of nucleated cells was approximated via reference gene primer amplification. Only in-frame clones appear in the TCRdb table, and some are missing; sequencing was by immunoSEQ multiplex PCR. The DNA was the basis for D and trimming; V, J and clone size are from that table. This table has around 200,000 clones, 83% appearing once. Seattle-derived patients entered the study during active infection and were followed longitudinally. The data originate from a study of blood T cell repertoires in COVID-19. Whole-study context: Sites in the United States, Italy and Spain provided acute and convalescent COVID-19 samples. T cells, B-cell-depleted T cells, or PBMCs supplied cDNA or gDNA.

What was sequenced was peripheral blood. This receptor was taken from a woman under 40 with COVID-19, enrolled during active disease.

The CDR3, as DNA: TGTGCCAGCAGCCCGGGACAGACCCGGGAGACCCAGTACTTC. This codes for CASSPGQTRETQYF. V gene TRBV7-9 combines with J gene TRBJ2-5; TRBD1 agrees at 7 bases. CDR1 and CDR2 (germline): SEHNR, FQNEAQ (reference sequence). J was trimmed by 5 bases and V by 5 bases; bases with no gene match: 8. This CDR3 region has 14 residues.